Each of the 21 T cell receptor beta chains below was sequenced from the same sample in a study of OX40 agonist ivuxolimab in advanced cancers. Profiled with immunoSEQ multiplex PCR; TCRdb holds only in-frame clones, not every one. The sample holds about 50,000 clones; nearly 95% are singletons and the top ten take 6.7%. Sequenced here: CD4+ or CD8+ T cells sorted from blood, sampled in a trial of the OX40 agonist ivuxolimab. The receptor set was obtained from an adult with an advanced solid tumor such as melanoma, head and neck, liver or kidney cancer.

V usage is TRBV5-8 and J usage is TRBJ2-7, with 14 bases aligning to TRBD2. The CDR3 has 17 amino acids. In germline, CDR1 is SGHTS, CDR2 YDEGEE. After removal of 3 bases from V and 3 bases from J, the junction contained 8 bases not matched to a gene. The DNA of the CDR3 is TGTGCCAGCAGCTCGCGGGGACTAGCGGGGGATGGCTACGAGCAGTACTTC. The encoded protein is CASSSRGLAGDGYEQYF.

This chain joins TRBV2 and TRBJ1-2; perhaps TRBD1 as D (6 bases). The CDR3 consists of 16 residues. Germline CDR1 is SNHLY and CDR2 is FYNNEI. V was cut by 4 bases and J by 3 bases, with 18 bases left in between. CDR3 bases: TGTGCCAGCAGTGTGAGTTTGGGACAAGCCGACTATGGCTACACCTTC. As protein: CASSVSLGQADYGYTF.

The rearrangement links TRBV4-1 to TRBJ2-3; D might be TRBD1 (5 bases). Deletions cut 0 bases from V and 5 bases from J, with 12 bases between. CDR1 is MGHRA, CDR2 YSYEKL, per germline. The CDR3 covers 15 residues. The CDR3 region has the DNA TGCGCCAGCAGCCAAGAGAGCAGGGTCCAAGATACGCAGTATTTT. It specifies CASSQESRVQDTQYF.

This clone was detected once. CDR3 region: CASSQGGTGENTIYF. CDR3 DNA: TGCGCCAGCAGCCAAGGGGGGACAGGGGAGAACACCATATATTTT. The chain recombines TRBV4-1 with TRBJ1-3; 10 nucleotides align to TRBD1. The CDR3 totals 15 residues. V shed 1 base, J shed 7 bases, and the junction held 4 bases outside the gene matches. Per germline, CDR1 MGHRA and CDR2 YSYEKL.

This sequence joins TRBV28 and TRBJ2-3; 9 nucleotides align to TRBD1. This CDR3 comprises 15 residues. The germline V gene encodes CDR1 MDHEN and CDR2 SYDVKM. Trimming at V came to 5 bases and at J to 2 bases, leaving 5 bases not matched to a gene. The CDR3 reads CASSNRGLVTDTQYF. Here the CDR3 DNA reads TGTGCCAGCAGTAACAGGGGGCTAGTCACAGATACGCAGTATTTT.

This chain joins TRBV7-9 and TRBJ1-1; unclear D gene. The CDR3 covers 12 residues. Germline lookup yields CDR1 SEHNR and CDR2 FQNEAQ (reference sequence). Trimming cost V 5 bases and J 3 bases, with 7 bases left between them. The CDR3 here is CASSLYDTEAFF. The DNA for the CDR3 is TGTGCCAGCAGCCTATACGACACTGAAGCTTTCTTT.

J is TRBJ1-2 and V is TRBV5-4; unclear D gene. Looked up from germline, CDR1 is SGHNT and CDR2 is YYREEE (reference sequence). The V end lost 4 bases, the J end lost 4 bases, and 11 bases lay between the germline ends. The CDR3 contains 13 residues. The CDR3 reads CASSVIPSYGYTF. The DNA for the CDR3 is TGTGCCAGCAGCGTCATCCCGAGCTATGGCTACACCTTC.

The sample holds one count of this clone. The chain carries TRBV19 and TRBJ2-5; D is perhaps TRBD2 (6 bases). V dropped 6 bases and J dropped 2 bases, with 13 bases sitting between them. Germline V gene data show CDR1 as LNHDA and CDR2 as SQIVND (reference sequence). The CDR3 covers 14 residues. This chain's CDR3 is CASSPRGPQETQYF. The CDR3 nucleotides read TGTGCCAGTAGCCCGCGGGGTCCTCAAGAGACCCAGTACTTC.

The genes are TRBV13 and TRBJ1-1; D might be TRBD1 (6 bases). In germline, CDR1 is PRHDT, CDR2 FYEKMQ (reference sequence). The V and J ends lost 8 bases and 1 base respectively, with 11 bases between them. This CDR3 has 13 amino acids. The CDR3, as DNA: TGTGCCAGCGCGACAGGCCGGAACACTGAAGCTTTCTTT. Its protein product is CASATGRNTEAFF.

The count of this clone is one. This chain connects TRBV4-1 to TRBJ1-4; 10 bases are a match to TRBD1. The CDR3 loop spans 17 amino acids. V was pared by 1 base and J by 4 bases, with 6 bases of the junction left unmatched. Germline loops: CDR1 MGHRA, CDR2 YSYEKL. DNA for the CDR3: TGCGCCAGCAGCCAAGGACAGGGGGCCCGATTTAATGAAAAACTGTTTTTT. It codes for CASSQGQGARFNEKLFF.

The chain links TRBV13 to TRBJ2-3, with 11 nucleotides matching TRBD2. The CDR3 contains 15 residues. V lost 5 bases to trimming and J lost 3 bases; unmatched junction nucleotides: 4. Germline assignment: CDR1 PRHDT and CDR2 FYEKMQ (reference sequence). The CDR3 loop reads CASSIRTSGTDTQYF. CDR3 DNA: TGTGCCAGCAGCATACGGACTAGCGGGACAGATACGCAGTATTTT.

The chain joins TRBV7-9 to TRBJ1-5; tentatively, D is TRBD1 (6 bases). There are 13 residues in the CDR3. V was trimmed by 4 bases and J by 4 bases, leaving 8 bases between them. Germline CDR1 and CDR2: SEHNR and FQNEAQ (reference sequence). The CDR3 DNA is TGTGCCAGCAGCTCCGACAGGAATCAGCCCCAGCATTTT. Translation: CASSSDRNQPQHF.

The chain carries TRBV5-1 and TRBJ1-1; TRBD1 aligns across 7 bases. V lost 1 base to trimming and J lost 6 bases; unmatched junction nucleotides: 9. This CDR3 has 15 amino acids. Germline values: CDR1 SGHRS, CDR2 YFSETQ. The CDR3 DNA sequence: TGCGCCAGCAGCTTGCCAGTTTCAGGGGGGTCTGAAGCTTTCTTT. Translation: CASSLPVSGGSEAFF.

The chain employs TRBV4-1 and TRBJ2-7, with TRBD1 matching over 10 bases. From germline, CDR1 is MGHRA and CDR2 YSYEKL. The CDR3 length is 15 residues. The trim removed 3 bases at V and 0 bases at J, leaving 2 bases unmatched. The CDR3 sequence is CASSQDRGISYEQYF. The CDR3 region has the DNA TGCGCCAGCAGCCAGGACAGGGGGATCTCCTACGAGCAGTACTTC.

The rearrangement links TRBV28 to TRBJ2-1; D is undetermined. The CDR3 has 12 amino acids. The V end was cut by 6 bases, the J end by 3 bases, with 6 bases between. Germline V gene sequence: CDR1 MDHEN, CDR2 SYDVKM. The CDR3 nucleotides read TGTGCCAGCAGGGCAGTCTACAATGAGCAGTTCTTC. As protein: CASRAVYNEQFF.

This CDR3 reads CASSLVWGAYEQYV. CDR3 bases: TGTGCCAGCAGCTTGGTTTGGGGGGCCTACGAGCAGTACGTC. V usage is TRBV5-5 and J usage is TRBJ2-7; D is possibly TRBD2 (6 bases). Germline lookup yields CDR1 SGHKS and CDR2 YYEKEE (reference sequence). The CDR3 is 14 amino acids. Trimming left V 0 bases short and J 2 bases short, with 9 bases between.

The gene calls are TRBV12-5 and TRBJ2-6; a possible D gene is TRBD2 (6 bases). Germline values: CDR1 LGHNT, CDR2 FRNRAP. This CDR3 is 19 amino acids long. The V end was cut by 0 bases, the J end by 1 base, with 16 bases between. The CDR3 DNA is TGTGCTAGTGGTTTGGTACAGGAGGGGCCAGCATCTGGGGCCAACGTCCTGACTTTC. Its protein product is CASGLVQEGPASGANVLTF.

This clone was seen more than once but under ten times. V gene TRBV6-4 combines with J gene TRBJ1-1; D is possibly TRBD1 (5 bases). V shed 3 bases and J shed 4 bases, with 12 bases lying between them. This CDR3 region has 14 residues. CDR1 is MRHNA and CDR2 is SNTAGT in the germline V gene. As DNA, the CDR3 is TGTGCCAGCAGTGAGAATCCAGGGATCACTGAAGCTTTCTTT. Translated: CASSENPGITEAFF.

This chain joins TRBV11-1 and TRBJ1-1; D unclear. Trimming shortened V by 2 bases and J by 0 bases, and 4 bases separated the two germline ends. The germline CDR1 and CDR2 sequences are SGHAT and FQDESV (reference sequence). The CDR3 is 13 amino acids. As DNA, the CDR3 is TGTGCCAGCAGCTTAAGGGTGAACACTGAAGCTTTCTTT. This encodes CASSLRVNTEAFF.

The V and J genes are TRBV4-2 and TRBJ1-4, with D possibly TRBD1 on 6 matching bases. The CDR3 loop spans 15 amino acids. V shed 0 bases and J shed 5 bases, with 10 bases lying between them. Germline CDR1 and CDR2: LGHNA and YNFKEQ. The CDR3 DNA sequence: TGTGCCAGCAGCCAAGATCGGCAGGGGAATGAAAAACTGTTTTTT. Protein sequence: CASSQDRQGNEKLFF.

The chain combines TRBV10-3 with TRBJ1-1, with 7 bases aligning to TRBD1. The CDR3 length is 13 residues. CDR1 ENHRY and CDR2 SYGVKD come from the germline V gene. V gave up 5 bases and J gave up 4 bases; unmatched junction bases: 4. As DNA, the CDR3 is TGTGCCATCAGTACAGGGGCCGGCACTGAAGCTTTCTTT. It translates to CAISTGAGTEAFF.